This T cell receptor (beta chain) was sequenced for a study of STAT5B mutations in CD4+ large granular lymphocyte leukemia. Study-wide results and caveats: Patient CD4-sorted repertoires stayed more clonal than healthy ones after leukemic-clone removal. No patients shared main leukemic clonotypes, though about 25% appeared at low frequency elsewhere. Compared with healthy controls (2/35), patient top clones favored TRBV06 (8/27).

Sequencing was at survey level. Assay: immunoSEQ multiplex PCR; the TCRdb copy retains only in-frame clones and omits some. The sample comprises more than 30,000 clones, less than 85% of which are singletons, and approximately 6.4% rests with the top ten. Of note for this clone: What it binds is unknown.

The germline V gene encodes CDR1 LGHNA and CDR2 YNFKEQ. There are 14 residues in the CDR3. V lost 3 bases and J lost 7; bases outside the gene matches: 2. Sequenced: CD4+ T cells from blood buffy coats. The clonotype originates from a human donor in good health. The V gene is TRBV4-2, the J gene TRBJ2-1; 11 bases agree with TRBD2. The CDR3 DNA reads TGTGCCAGCAGCCAGGCTAGCGGGGGGAATGAGCAGTTCTTC. Translating it yields CASSQASGGNEQFF.